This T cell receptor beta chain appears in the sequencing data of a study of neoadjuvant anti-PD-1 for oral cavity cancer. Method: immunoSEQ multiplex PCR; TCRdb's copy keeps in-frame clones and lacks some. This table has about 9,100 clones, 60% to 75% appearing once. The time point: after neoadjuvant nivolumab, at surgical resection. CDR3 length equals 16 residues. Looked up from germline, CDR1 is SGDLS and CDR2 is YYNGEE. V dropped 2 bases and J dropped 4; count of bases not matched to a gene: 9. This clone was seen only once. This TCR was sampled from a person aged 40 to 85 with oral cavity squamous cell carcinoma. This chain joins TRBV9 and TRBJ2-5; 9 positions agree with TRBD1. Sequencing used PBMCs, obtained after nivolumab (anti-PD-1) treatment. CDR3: CASSVRPTGGGETQYF. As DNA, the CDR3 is TGTGCCAGCAGCGTTCGCCCGACAGGGGGGGGAGAGACCCAGTACTTC.